The 31 T cell receptor beta chains below were found in one sample sequenced in a study of shared clonotypes between healthy human individuals. Method: immunoSEQ multiplex PCR; TCRdb's copy keeps in-frame clones and lacks some. The repertoire holds around 100,000 clones, with more than 65% as singletons. The sample consisted of memory CD8+ T cells sorted from blood. Subset: CD45RO+ cells pooled with CCR7-negative TemRA cells. These receptors were collected from a woman under 40 in good health.

V gene TRBV5-6 combines with J gene TRBJ2-7, with D uncertain. Trimming removed 0 bases from V and 3 bases from J, with 25 bases in between. The CDR3 is 19 residues long. Germline V CDR1 and CDR2: SGHDT, YYEEEE. Here the CDR3 DNA reads TGTGCCAGCAGCTTGGCCGGGCAGTTCCCCTCTTATCTTTACTACGAGCAGTACTTC. Translation gives CASSLAGQFPSYLYYEQYF.

The count of this clone is one. This chain uses TRBV28 with TRBJ2-1; TRBD2 matches at 9 bases. The CDR3 consists of 16 residues. Trimming removed 5 bases from V and 8 bases from J; junction bases left unmatched: 13. CDR1 and CDR2 (germline): MDHEN, SYDVKM. The DNA of the CDR3 is TGTGCCAGCAGTCCCATCGGGGCGGGAGGGCACTATGAGCAGTTCTTC. It encodes CASSPIGAGGHYEQFF.

The gene calls are TRBV7-9 and TRBJ2-7; TRBD2 agrees at 7 bases. The CDR3 consists of 14 residues. Germline trimming cut 7 bases from V and 1 base from J; bases unmatched to any gene: 7. Germline lookup yields CDR1 SEHNR and CDR2 FQNEAQ (reference sequence). The CDR3 DNA reads as TGTGCCAGCACAGGGAGGGCCGGTTCCTACGAGCAGTACTTC. Translating it yields CASTGRAGSYEQYF.

This clone was counted only a few times. The gene calls are TRBV6-1 and TRBJ2-4; maybe TRBD2 (5 bases). Trimming shortened V by 6 bases and J by 2 bases, and 8 bases separated the two germline ends. This CDR3 region has 13 residues. Germline V gives CDR1 MNHNS, CDR2 SASEGT. The CDR3 region is CASSEGTKNIQYF. The CDR3 coding sequence is TGTGCCAGCAGCGAGGGTACCAAAAACATTCAGTACTTC.

V gene TRBV6-4 combines with J gene TRBJ1-1, with 12 positions matching TRBD1. The CDR3 contains 15 residues. The V segment lost 2 bases and the J segment 11 bases; nucleotides outside the gene matches: 9. Germline V lookup: CDR1 MRHNA, CDR2 SNTAGT. The DNA of the CDR3 is TGTGCCAGCAGTGACCCCCGGGACAGGGGGCGCCGGGCTTTCTTT. It is translated as CASSDPRDRGRRAFF.

The chain joins TRBV6-5 to TRBJ2-5; TRBD2 is a possible D gene (6 bases). The germline V gene encodes CDR1 MNHEY and CDR2 SVGAGI. Deletions cut 10 bases from V and 7 bases from J, with 22 bases between. CDR3 length: 14 amino acids. As DNA, the CDR3 is TGTGCCACCCAAGGGACTGCGCAGCAGGGGACCCAGTACTTC. Translated: CATQGTAQQGTQYF.

V gene TRBV6-5 combines with J gene TRBJ1-4; TRBD1 is a possible D gene (5 bases). Trimming stripped 5 bases from V and 5 bases from J, with 12 bases between. Per the germline V gene, CDR1 is MNHEY and CDR2 is SVGAGI. This CDR3 is 14 amino acids long. DNA of the CDR3: TGTGCCAGCAGTGACTTGGGACGGAATGAAAAACTGTTTTTT. It specifies CASSDLGRNEKLFF.

This clone was seen only a few times. Mismatch with germline at one junction end may stem from a read error. This chain joins TRBV10-3 and TRBJ1-1, with D unclear. The CDR3 runs 13 residues. Per germline, CDR1 ENHRY and CDR2 SYGVKD. For the CDR3, the DNA is TGTGCCAGCAGTGAAACAGACCGGGCGGAAGCTTTCTTT. It is translated as CASSETDRAEAFF.

By its share, this clone is medium-sized (0.01 to 0.1%). The rearrangement uses TRBV13 and TRBJ2-1; the match to TRBD2 covers 8 bases. The CDR3 runs to 14 residues. V lost 5 bases to trimming and J lost 7 bases; unmatched junction nucleotides: 7. Looked up from germline, CDR1 is PRHDT and CDR2 is FYEKMQ (reference sequence). This chain's CDR3 is CASSAGLVENEQFF. For the CDR3, the DNA is TGTGCCAGCAGCGCGGGACTAGTTGAAAATGAGCAGTTCTTC.

The chain has TRBV7-2 and TRBJ1-5, with 7 bases matching TRBD1. Germline lookup yields CDR1 SGHTA and CDR2 FQGNSA. J was trimmed by 4 bases and V by 3 bases; bases with no gene match: 6. The CDR3 has 15 residues. DNA of the CDR3: TGTGCCAGCAGCTTCCGGGACAGCCTGAATCAGCCCCAGCATTTT. Protein: CASSFRDSLNQPQHF.

The chain employs TRBV5-1 and TRBJ1-3, with D unclear. Germline CDR1 reads SGHRS; CDR2 reads YFSETQ. Trimming pared 0 bases from V and 3 bases from J, leaving 10 bases between. This CDR3 is built from 15 residues. The CDR3 loop is CASSLDGFRGNTIYF. As DNA, the CDR3 is TGCGCCAGCAGCTTGGATGGGTTTCGTGGAAACACCATATATTTT.

This chain uses TRBV6-4 with TRBJ2-1, with a possible D match to TRBD2 (6 bases). The CDR3 covers 17 residues. The germline V and J ends were trimmed by 2 bases and 5 bases, with 19 bases remaining between them. Germline assignment: CDR1 MRHNA and CDR2 SNTAGT. The DNA for the CDR3 is TGTGCCAGCAGTGACCATGGAGGGTTGGGGTCACACAATGAGCAGTTCTTC. Translation: CASSDHGGLGSHNEQFF.

This chain connects TRBV6-5 to TRBJ2-7; weak D call: TRBD1 (6 bases). Trimming cost V 7 bases and J 0 bases, with 13 bases left between them. The CDR3 is 14 residues long. Germline V gene lookup returns CDR1 MNHEY and CDR2 SVGAGI. The CDR3 nucleotides read TGTGCCAGCACCGGGGCAGGGGACTCCTACGAGCAGTACTTC. Translating gives CASTGAGDSYEQYF.

The chain combines TRBV27 with TRBJ2-3; a possible D gene is TRBD1 (6 bases). Trimming stripped 8 bases from V and 8 bases from J, with 17 bases between. CDR3 length equals 13 residues. The germline gives CDR1 MNHEY, CDR2 SMNVEV (reference sequence). This CDR3 reads CASGHRVRATQYF. The CDR3 DNA reads as TGTGCCAGCGGACACAGGGTCCGGGCTACGCAGTATTTT.

This clone occurred a few times. The gene calls are TRBV10-1 and TRBJ2-2; D unclear. Trimming pared 3 bases from V and 7 bases from J, leaving 12 bases between. Germline lookup yields CDR1 WNHNN and CDR2 SYGVQD (reference sequence). The CDR3 is 14 amino acids. The CDR3 region is CASSESGSSGELFF. In nucleotides, the CDR3 is TGCGCCAGCAGTGAATCGGGTAGTAGCGGGGAGCTGTTTTTT.

V is TRBV7-6 and J is TRBJ2-2; 11 positions agree with TRBD2. The CDR3 covers 16 residues. The germline V gene has CDR1 SGHVS and CDR2 FNYEAQ. V shed 5 bases and J 7 bases; nucleotides not matched to a gene: 9. The CDR3 DNA reads TGTGCCAGCAGCCTCCATAGCGGGAGGGCGTTCGGGGAGCTGTTTTTT. This gives the protein CASSLHSGRAFGELFF.

V usage is TRBV2 and J usage is TRBJ1-5; D may be TRBD1 (6 bases). The CDR3 runs to 13 residues. Germline loops: CDR1 SNHLY, CDR2 FYNNEI. V gave up 7 bases and J gave up 3 bases, with 10 bases separating them. The CDR3 sequence: CASMRTVNQPQHF. CDR3 in DNA: TGTGCCAGCATGCGGACAGTCAATCAGCCCCAGCATTTT.

This sequence joins TRBV5-1 and TRBJ1-2; 8 nucleotides line up with TRBD1. The V gene's germline CDR1 is SGHRS and CDR2 YFSETQ. The V gene end was trimmed by 4 bases and the J gene end by 4 bases; junction bases not matched to a gene: 9. The CDR3 has 15 residues. The CDR3 DNA reads TGCGCCAGCAGCACCGAAACAGGGGGATTCTATGGCTACACCTTC. Amino acid sequence: CASSTETGGFYGYTF.

This clone appeared a single time. The chain has TRBV28 and TRBJ2-2, with no clear D. The CDR3 has 15 amino acids. Germline V gives CDR1 MDHEN, CDR2 SYDVKM. Deletions cut 6 bases from V and 0 bases from J, with 11 bases between. The CDR3 nucleotides read TGTGCCAGCAGACTAACAGTTGCGAACACCGGGGAGCTGTTTTTT. This encodes CASRLTVANTGELFF.

This chain links TRBV7-9 with TRBJ2-1; perhaps TRBD2 as D (6 bases). The CDR3 totals 14 residues. Germline lookup yields CDR1 SEHNR and CDR2 FQNEAQ (reference sequence). V gave up 4 bases and J gave up 4 bases, with 11 bases separating them. The CDR3 here is CASSYPGEYNEQFF. The CDR3 DNA sequence: TGTGCCAGCAGCTACCCGGGGGAGTACAATGAGCAGTTCTTC.

The chain uses TRBV27 and TRBJ1-2, with D perhaps TRBD1 (5 bases). V was trimmed by 3 bases and J by 0 bases, leaving 17 bases between them. This CDR3 is 17 amino acids long. CDR1 and CDR2 from the germline V gene are MNHEY and SMNVEV (reference sequence). The CDR3 is CASSLTLGDGANYGYTF. The CDR3 region has the DNA TGTGCCAGCAGTTTGACCCTCGGGGACGGAGCTAACTATGGCTACACCTTC.

As to this clone: Other DNA variants within this sample encode the same CDR3. The rearrangement joins TRBV6-4 to TRBJ2-1; 11 bases are shared with TRBD2. V gave up 4 bases and J gave up 1 base; unmatched junction bases: 0. CDR1 and CDR2 from the germline V gene are MRHNA and SNTAGT. CDR3 length: 15 residues. CDR3 sequence: CASSVAGGSYNEQFF. CDR3 DNA: TGTGCCAGCAGTGTAGCGGGAGGGTCCTACAATGAGCAGTTCTTC.

This clone has more than one count but fewer than ten. The rearrangement joins TRBV7-9 to TRBJ2-7; 12 nucleotides agree with TRBD2. Germline-derived CDR1 and CDR2 are SEHNR and FQNEAQ (reference sequence). CDR3 length: 14 amino acids. V gave up 8 bases and J gave up 4 bases; unmatched junction bases: 6. Here the CDR3 reads CASANGLAGYEQYF. CDR3 DNA: TGTGCCAGCGCAAACGGACTAGCGGGATACGAGCAGTACTTC.

This clone has more than one count but fewer than ten. The rearrangement uses TRBV7-9 and TRBJ2-3, with D perhaps being TRBD1 or TRBD2 (5 bases each). Trimming cost V 5 bases and J 2 bases, with 14 bases left between them. From germline, CDR1 is SEHNR and CDR2 FQNEAQ (reference sequence). The CDR3 length is 15 residues. The CDR3 reads CASSTGLTNTDTQYF. DNA of the CDR3: TGTGCCAGCAGCACAGGACTTACGAACACAGATACGCAGTATTTT.

In its sample, this clone was seen once. The chain carries TRBV4-2 and TRBJ2-7; D gene unclear. V was cut by 4 bases and J by 6 bases, with 19 bases left in between. Per the germline V gene, CDR1 is LGHNA and CDR2 is YNFKEQ. The CDR3 has 15 amino acids. The CDR3 DNA follows: TGTGCCAGCAGCCCCGAGTGGGGTGCACAAGGCGAGCAGTACTTC. Amino acids: CASSPEWGAQGEQYF.

In this sample, this clone turned up a few times. This chain uses TRBV11-2 with TRBJ1-5; D is perhaps TRBD1 (6 bases). There are 13 residues in the CDR3. V was clipped by 0 bases and J by 7 bases, with 7 bases between them. Germline loops: CDR1 SGHAT, CDR2 FQNNGV. Here the CDR3 DNA reads TGTGCCAGCAGCTTAGATACAGGGCAGCCCCAGCATTTT. Amino acid sequence: CASSLDTGQPQHF. The full variable domain, with the rest looked up from reference TRBV11-2 and TRBJ1-5, is EAGVAQSPRYKIIEKRQSVAFWCNPISGHATLYWYQQILGQGPKLLIQFQNNGVVDDSQLPKDRFSAERLKGVDSTLKIQPAKLEDSAVYLCASSLDTGQPQHFGDGTRLSIL.

This chain uses TRBV6-5 with TRBJ2-7, with 14 bases fitting TRBD2. After removal of 7 bases from V and 6 bases from J, the junction contained 8 bases not matched to a gene. This CDR3 spans 15 amino acids. Germline CDR1 reads MNHEY; CDR2 reads SVGAGI. CDR3 loop: CASTSTSGRASEQYF. The CDR3 coding sequence is TGTGCCAGCACCTCGACTAGCGGGAGGGCGTCCGAGCAGTACTTC.

The chain couples TRBV7-2 to TRBJ2-7; the D gene is possibly TRBD2 (6 bases). With 2 bases removed from V and 6 bases from J, the gap between germline ends came to 11 bases. CDR1 is SGHTA, CDR2 FQGNSA, per germline. CDR3 length equals 13 residues. The CDR3 DNA reads as TGTGCCAGCAGCTTAACCCAAGCGGGCGAGCAGTACTTC. Translating gives CASSLTQAGEQYF.

The chain carries TRBV10-2 and TRBJ1-1, with D possibly matching TRBD1 (5 bases). V lost 4 bases to trimming and J lost 4 bases, with 10 bases between them. Per germline, CDR1 WSHSY and CDR2 SAAADI. The CDR3 is 13 residues long. As DNA, the CDR3 is TGCGCCAGCAGTGTAACAGGTGGCACTGAAGCTTTCTTT. It specifies CASSVTGGTEAFF.

The rearrangement uses TRBV6-6 and TRBJ1-5; D is ambiguous. The germline V and J ends were trimmed by 6 bases and 3 bases, with 9 bases remaining between them. In germline, CDR1 is MNHNY, CDR2 SVGAGI (reference sequence). The CDR3 totals 13 residues. Here the CDR3 reads CASRMTSNQPQHF. The CDR3 DNA is TGTGCCAGCAGGATGACTTCCAATCAGCCCCAGCATTTT.

The chain couples TRBV7-8 to TRBJ1-1; TRBD1 matches at 7 bases. V lost 1 base, J lost 4 bases, and 6 bases stayed unmatched. CDR1 SGHVS and CDR2 FQNEAQ come from the germline V gene. The CDR3 covers 15 residues. The CDR3 bases are TGTGCCAGCAGCTTAGTAGAGGGGGCAGTCACTGAAGCTTTCTTT. Residues: CASSLVEGAVTEAFF.